Following are 13 T cell receptor beta chains from one sample sequenced in a study of CD8+ T cells in alopecia areata. Sequencing relied on a cDNA template that was reverse transcribed from extracted RNA. Profiled with immunoSEQ multiplex PCR; TCRdb holds only in-frame clones, not every one. The table lists more than 12,000 clones, approximately 61% of them singletons. As part of sample collection, lesional scalp punch biopsies and peripheral blood were taken from alopecia areata patients. Material: skin, obtained at week 0. The origin of the receptors is a human donor with alopecia areata.

The rearrangement uses TRBV5-6 and TRBJ1-6; TRBD1 might be the D (5 bases). CDR1 is SGHDT and CDR2 is YYEEEE in the germline V gene. The CDR3 totals 15 residues. V lost 0 bases to trimming and J lost 8 bases, with 12 bases between them. CDR3 coding DNA: TGTGCCAGCAGCTTGGTCTGGGGGAGGTATTCACCCCTCCACTTT. This translates into CASSLVWGRYSPLHF.

This clone is termed medium-sized (0.01 to 0.1%). The chain has TRBV28 and TRBJ1-3, with unresolved D. Germline-derived CDR1 and CDR2 are MDHEN and SYDVKM. The V gene lost 1 base and the J gene lost 1 base, with 8 bases spanning the gap. This CDR3 spans 15 amino acids. This chain's CDR3 is CASSLSPESGNTIYF. The CDR3 DNA is TGTGCCAGCAGTTTATCCCCCGAGTCTGGAAACACCATATATTTT. The whole variable domain, remainder taken from reference TRBV28 and TRBJ1-3, is DVKVTQSSRYLVKRTGEKVFLECVQDMDHENMFWYRQDPGLGLRLIYFSYDVKMKEKGDIPEGYSVSREKKERFSLILESASTNQTSMYLCASSLSPESGNTIYFGEGSWLTVV.

The V and J genes are TRBV28 and TRBJ2-4, with D possibly TRBD1 on 6 matching bases. V was trimmed by 6 bases and J by 6 bases, leaving 15 bases between them. The CDR3 runs to 14 residues. Germline V lookup: CDR1 MDHEN, CDR2 SYDVKM. This CDR3 reads CASSWGTLGNIQYF. CDR3 nucleotides: TGTGCCAGCAGCTGGGGGACATTGGGAAACATTCAGTACTTC.

This sequence joins TRBV29-1 and TRBJ1-2, with 7 positions matching TRBD1. The length of the CDR3 is 13 residues. Per germline, CDR1 SQVTM and CDR2 ANQGSEA. V lost 5 bases, J lost 2 bases, and 5 bases stayed unmatched. CDR3 coding DNA: TGCAGCGTTCTCGAACAGGGGAACTATGGCTACACCTTC. Protein sequence: CSVLEQGNYGYTF.

This chain uses TRBV7-2 with TRBJ1-2; unclear D gene. The V end was cut by 7 bases, the J end by 0 bases, with 18 bases between. Germline V lookup: CDR1 SGHTA, CDR2 FQGNSA. The CDR3 is made up of 16 amino acids. The CDR3 sequence is CASTIRAATTNYGYTF. Here the CDR3 DNA reads TGTGCCAGCACCATTCGGGCAGCCACGACTAACTATGGCTACACCTTC.

The CDR3 nucleotides are TGTGCCAGCTCAAGTCCGACAGGGGATAATTCACCCCTCCACTTT. Amino acids: CASSSPTGDNSPLHF. The rearrangement joins TRBV18 to TRBJ1-6, with 8 bases aligning to TRBD1. From germline, CDR1 is KGHSH and CDR2 LQKENI. This CDR3 contains 15 residues. V shed 5 bases and J 5 bases; nucleotides not matched to a gene: 5.

The chain couples TRBV5-1 to TRBJ1-2; D call uncertain. The CDR3 consists of 14 residues. Germline V CDR1 and CDR2: SGHRS, YFSETQ. Trimming shortened V by 2 bases and J by 4 bases, and 12 bases separated the two germline ends. The CDR3 DNA reads TGCGCCAGCAGCTTCGCCTCGGATTCCTATGGCTACACCTTC. Its protein is CASSFASDSYGYTF.

This chain connects TRBV5-6 to TRBJ2-7; a possible D gene is TRBD2 (5 bases). The CDR3 is 12 amino acids. Germline-derived CDR1 and CDR2 are SGHDT and YYEEEE. Trimming shortened V by 1 base and J by 6 bases, and 8 bases separated the two germline ends. CDR3 sequence (DNA): TGTGCCAGCAGCTTGAACAGCGGCGAGCAGTACTTC. This sequence encodes CASSLNSGEQYF.

V is TRBV7-6 and J is TRBJ1-4; D unclear. The CDR3 sequence is 13 residues long. From germline, CDR1 is SGHVS and CDR2 FNYEAQ. Trimming shortened V by 5 bases and J by 6 bases, and 10 bases separated the two germline ends. In DNA, the CDR3 is TGTGCCAGCAGCCTTCCAGGCTATGAAAAACTGTTTTTT. Encoded protein: CASSLPGYEKLFF.

The V call is TRBV5-1, the J call TRBJ2-7; 7 bases map to TRBD1. The length of the CDR3 is 17 residues. Germline V gene data show CDR1 as SGHRS and CDR2 as YFSETQ. J gave up 0 bases and V 0 bases, and 9 bases lay outside the gene matches. CDR3 loop: CASSLGSRGTHSYEQYF. The DNA of the CDR3 is TGCGCCAGCAGCTTGGGTTCCAGGGGGACCCACTCCTACGAGCAGTACTTC. The full variable domain, in which reference TRBV5-1 and TRBJ2-7 provide the parts outside the CDR3, is KAGVTQTPRYLIKTRGQQVTLSCSPISGHRSVSWYQQTPGQGLQFLFEYFSETQRNKGNFPGRFSGRQFSNSRSEMNVSTLELGDSALYLCASSLGSRGTHSYEQYFGPGTRLTVT.

This clone was observed a few times. This chain links TRBV30 with TRBJ1-5; tentatively, D is TRBD1 (6 bases). V was clipped by 4 bases and J by 6 bases, with 13 bases between them. Germline-derived CDR1 and CDR2 are GTSNPN and SVGIG (reference sequence). The CDR3 extends over 13 amino acids. CDR3 sequence reads: CAWNRDLRQPQHF. The CDR3 DNA reads TGTGCCTGGAACAGGGATCTCCGTCAGCCCCAGCATTTT.

The chain couples TRBV10-3 to TRBJ2-1, with TRBD1 identical over 10 bases. The germline V gene has CDR1 ENHRY and CDR2 SYGVKD. The CDR3 extends over 14 amino acids. J was trimmed by 7 bases and V by 9 bases; bases with no gene match: 9. DNA for the CDR3: TGTGCCATGGCCGGGACAGGGGCCGAAAATGAGCAGTTCTTC. Protein: CAMAGTGAENEQFF.

The chain links TRBV15 to TRBJ2-7, with D tentatively TRBD2 (5 bases). The V gene lost 0 bases and the J gene lost 3 bases, with 12 bases spanning the gap. The CDR3 sequence is 15 residues long. The germline V gene encodes CDR1 LNHNV and CDR2 YYDKDF (reference sequence). Here the CDR3 reads CATSRDRTGLYEQYF. In DNA form, the CDR3 reads TGTGCCACCAGCAGAGATCGGACTGGACTCTACGAGCAGTACTTC.